This entry describes one T cell receptor (beta chain). This entry belongs to a study of cytomegalovirus exposure and HLA in healthy donors. The PCR contained 60 Vbeta and 13 Jbeta primers. TCRdb's copy holds only in-frame clones and misses some; the assay was immunoSEQ multiplex PCR. The data show 95,000 to 110,000 clones, roughly three quarters seen once. Trimming removed 2 bases from V and 2 bases from J, with 13 bases in between. This CDR3 spans 16 amino acids. The germline V gene has CDR1 SGHDN and CDR2 FVKESK. The sequenced sample was PBMCs. The rearrangement uses TRBV14 and TRBJ1-3; D unclear. This clonotype was sampled from a woman aged 40 to 49 in good health and CMV-seronegative. CDR3 sequence (DNA): TGTGCCAGCAGCCAAATCGGAGTCGGTACTGGAAACACCATATATTTT. Protein: CASSQIGVGTGNTIYF.